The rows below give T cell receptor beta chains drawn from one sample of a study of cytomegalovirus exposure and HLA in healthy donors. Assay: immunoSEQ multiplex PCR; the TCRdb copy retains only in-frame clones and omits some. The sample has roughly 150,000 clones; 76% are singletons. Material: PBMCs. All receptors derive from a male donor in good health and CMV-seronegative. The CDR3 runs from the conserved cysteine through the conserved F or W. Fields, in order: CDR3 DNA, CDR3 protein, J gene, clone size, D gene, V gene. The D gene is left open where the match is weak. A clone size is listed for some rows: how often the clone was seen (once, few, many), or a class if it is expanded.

TGTGCCAGCTCAAGCCCCTGGTCTTTCACCGCGGGGAACACTGAAGCTTTCTTT | CASSSPWSFTAGNTEAFF | TRBJ1-1 | few | NA | TRBV18
TGCAGCTTTAGCGGGGGGCGACGGGAGCAGTTCTTC | CSFSGGRREQFF | TRBJ2-1 | NA | TRBD2 | TRBV29-1
TGCGCCAGCAGCCAAGTTGGGACAGCAGATGAGCAGTTCTTC | CASSQVGTADEQFF | TRBJ2-1 | few | TRBD1 | TRBV4-1
TGTGCCAGCAGCTCCCCCGGGGGGAGCAATCAGCCCCAGCATTTT | CASSSPGGSNQPQHF | TRBJ1-5 | few | NA | TRBV7-9
TGTGCCAGCAGCCGACAGGGGGGCGAGACCCAGTACTTC | CASSRQGGETQYF | TRBJ2-5 | NA | TRBD1 | TRBV7-8
TGTGCCAGCAGCGTAGCGGGACTAGCGGGAGGGCCAAGAGATACGCAGTATTTT | CASSVAGLAGGPRDTQYF | TRBJ2-3 | few | TRBD2 | TRBV9
TGTGCCAGCAGCGTAGCGAGGGGGCGCGGGGAGACCCAGTACTTC | CASSVARGRGETQYF | TRBJ2-5 | NA | TRBD1 | TRBV9
TGTGCCAGCAGTTTAGCGACAGGTCTCTATGGCTACACCTTC | CASSLATGLYGYTF | TRBJ1-2 | NA | NA | TRBV28
TGTGCCAGCAGCCCCACCGGACAGGAAGAAAGCTATGGCTACACCTTC | CASSPTGQEESYGYTF | TRBJ1-2 | few | TRBD1 | TRBV7-3
TGTGCCAGTAGTACACAGGGTTTGCTTAGCAATCAGCCCCAGCATTTT | CASSTQGLLSNQPQHF | TRBJ1-5 | NA | NA | TRBV19
TGTGCCATCAGTTTCCGGGACAAAAGACATCAGCCCCAGCATTTT | CAISFRDKRHQPQHF | TRBJ1-5 | NA | NA | TRBV10-3
TGTGCCAGCTCTTGGAGCGGGGGGGCCCGCTTC | CASSWSGGARF | TRBJ1-2 | NA | NA | TRBV28
TGCAGCGTTGAACGCGGGACAGGGCCTTACAATGAGCAGTTCTTC | CSVERGTGPYNEQFF | TRBJ2-1 | few | TRBD1 | TRBV29-1
TGTGCCAGCAGCTTAGTACATAGCGGGAAGCCCAAGCAGTACTTC | CASSLVHSGKPKQYF | TRBJ2-7 | NA | TRBD2 | TRBV7-9
TGTGCCAGCAGCCTGAGCATCCGCCACAGGGGTTATCAAGAGACCCAGTACTTC | CASSLSIRHRGYQETQYF | TRBJ2-5 | few | TRBD1 | TRBV7-2
TGTGCCAGCAGCTCCACGCGGGGACAGGGATCCGAGCAGTACTTC | CASSSTRGQGSEQYF | TRBJ2-7 | few | TRBD1 | TRBV7-2
TGTGCCAGCAGGCCTCAGGGGCCAACCACCGGGGAGCTGTTTTTT | CASRPQGPTTGELFF | TRBJ2-2 | NA | NA | TRBV2
TGTGCCAGCAGCCCCCAGAGGGAGACCCAGTACTTC | CASSPQRETQYF | TRBJ2-5 | NA | NA | TRBV7-2
TGTGCCTGGAGGGCCTTGGGGCTCTCTGGAAACACCATATATTTT | CAWRALGLSGNTIYF | TRBJ1-3 | NA | NA | TRBV30
TGCGCCAGCAGCTGGAGGGGTGGGAACACTGAAGCTTTCTTT | CASSWRGGNTEAFF | TRBJ1-1 | NA | NA | TRBV5-1
TGCGCCAGCAGCCAAGATCTCAGGGGGCGATCTTCTCTTTCCAAAAACATTCAGTACTTC | CASSQDLRGRSSLSKNIQYF | TRBJ2-4 | NA | TRBD1 | TRBV4-3
TGTGCCAGCAGCTTCGGACAGGGACACTCTGGAAACACCATATATTTT | CASSFGQGHSGNTIYF | TRBJ1-3 | NA | TRBD1 | TRBV5-6
TGCGCCAGCAGCTTGAGGAGCTGGGACACTGAAGCTTTCTTT | CASSLRSWDTEAFF | TRBJ1-1 | few | NA | TRBV5-1
TGTGCCAGCAGTACGGGGACAGGGGGGGGAAATCAGCCCCAGCATTTT | CASSTGTGGGNQPQHF | TRBJ1-5 | NA | TRBD1 | TRBV7-8
TGTGCCAGCAGCTCGGACTCAAGCACAGATACGCAGTATTTT | CASSSDSSTDTQYF | TRBJ2-3 | NA | NA | TRBV5-4
TGTGCCAGCAGTTACGGGGGGGAACAAGGATCCTACGAGCAGTACTTC | CASSYGGEQGSYEQYF | TRBJ2-7 | NA | TRBD2 | TRBV6-5
TGCAGCGTCCGAGCGGTAGAGCTTGGGGGGTACGAGCAGTACTTC | CSVRAVELGGYEQYF | TRBJ2-7 | few | NA | TRBV29-1
TGTGCCAGCAGCTTGGGGACTAGCGGGAATGACGAGCAGTACTTC | CASSLGTSGNDEQYF | TRBJ2-7 | NA | TRBD2 | TRBV7-9
TGTGCCAGCAGCTTACGGGACACCGGGGAGCTGTTTTTT | CASSLRDTGELFF | TRBJ2-2 | NA | NA | TRBV7-3
TGTGCCAGCAGCCCCGGGGGAGAAGTCTATGGCTACACCTTC | CASSPGGEVYGYTF | TRBJ1-2 | NA | NA | TRBV4-2
TGTGCCTGGAGTGGGGGCTTTCTTAGCTCTGGAAACACCATATATTTT | CAWSGGFLSSGNTIYF | TRBJ1-3 | NA | NA | TRBV30
TGTGCCTTCGGAGGAAGGGTGATGGTTTTTAACACTGAAGCTTTCTTT | CAFGGRVMVFNTEAFF | TRBJ1-1 | NA | NA | TRBV30
TGCGCCAGCAGCCAGGGGGCCCGGGTCACAGATACGCAGTATTTT | CASSQGARVTDTQYF | TRBJ2-3 | NA | TRBD1 | TRBV5-1
TGTGCCAGCAGTCGACGGGGGGCCCGCTCCTACGAGCAGTACTTC | CASSRRGARSYEQYF | TRBJ2-7 | NA | NA | TRBV6-5
TGTGCCAGCAGCTCGTCAACTTACCCCCCCTACGAGCAGTACTTC | CASSSSTYPPYEQYF | TRBJ2-7 | NA | NA | TRBV11-3
TGTGCCAGTAGAACAGGGTTCACGAACACCGGGGAGCTGTTTTTT | CASRTGFTNTGELFF | TRBJ2-2 | NA | NA | TRBV19
TGTGCCTGGAGTGGGCAGGGGACCTCCTACGAGCAGTACTTC | CAWSGQGTSYEQYF | TRBJ2-7 | few | NA | TRBV30
TGCGCCAGCAGCCAAGAACTAGCGGTATTGCCCAATGAGCAGTTCTTC | CASSQELAVLPNEQFF | TRBJ2-1 | NA | TRBD2 | TRBV4-3
TGCGCCAGCAGCCAAGGTGTACCAGGGGGGCGAAACACCATATATTTT | CASSQGVPGGRNTIYF | TRBJ1-3 | NA | TRBD1 | TRBV4-1
TGTGCCAGCAGCCCTCGGACAGGGGTAGGCAATGAGCAGTTCTTC | CASSPRTGVGNEQFF | TRBJ2-1 | NA | TRBD1 | TRBV7-3
TGTGCCAGCTCACCTCTGGGGGGGGCGCAAGATAATGGCTACACCTTC | CASSPLGGAQDNGYTF | TRBJ1-2 | NA | NA | TRBV18
TGTGCCAGCAGCTTCGGACAGGTCGACAGGCCCCAGCATTTT | CASSFGQVDRPQHF | TRBJ1-5 | NA | TRBD1 | TRBV9
TGTGCCAGCAGTTCTCTGGGGGGGAGGGCTTACGAGCAGTACTTC | CASSSLGGRAYEQYF | TRBJ2-7 | few | TRBD2 | TRBV28
TGCGCCAGCAGCGCCCAGGGGACCACTGAAGCTTTCTTT | CASSAQGTTEAFF | TRBJ1-1 | NA | NA | TRBV5-1
TGTGCCAGCATGGACAGCCTCTCTGGAAACACCATATATTTT | CASMDSLSGNTIYF | TRBJ1-3 | NA | NA | TRBV6-5
TGTGCCTGGAAGGGACTAGACGCCGGGGAGCTGTTTTTT | CAWKGLDAGELFF | TRBJ2-2 | NA | TRBD2 | TRBV30
TGTGCCAGCAGTGTGGAGCGGGGGGCCAGTGAGCAGTTCTTC | CASSVERGASEQFF | TRBJ2-1 | NA | TRBD2 | TRBV6-4